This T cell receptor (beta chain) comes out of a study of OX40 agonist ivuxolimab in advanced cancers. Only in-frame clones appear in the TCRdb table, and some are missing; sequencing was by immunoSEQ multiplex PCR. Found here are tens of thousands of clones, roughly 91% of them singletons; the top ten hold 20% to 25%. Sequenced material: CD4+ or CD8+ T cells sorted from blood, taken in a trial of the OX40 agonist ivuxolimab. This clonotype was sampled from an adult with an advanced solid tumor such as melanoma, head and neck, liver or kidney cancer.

The CDR3 region is CASSLVSGATGYTF. CDR3 in DNA: TGCGCCAGCAGCTTGGTGTCCGGGGCAACTGGCTACACCTTC. This chain links TRBV5-1 with TRBJ1-2; D may be TRBD1 (5 bases). The germline gives CDR1 SGHRS, CDR2 YFSETQ. V lost 0 bases to trimming and J lost 7 bases, with 13 bases between them. The CDR3 covers 14 residues.